This T cell receptor beta chain was sequenced for a study of T cell responses to AZD1222 COVID-19 vaccine. Trimming pared 4 bases from V and 0 bases from J, leaving 7 bases between. The CDR3 length is 15 residues. Per germline, CDR1 LNHDA and CDR2 SQIVND (reference sequence). The repertoire was sequenced with immunoSEQ multiplex PCR; TCRdb's copy has only in-frame clones and lacks some. The sample yields approximately 85,000 clones, roughly 90% seen once. This sequence joins TRBV19 and TRBJ2-6; D unresolved. The clonotype originates from an adult in good health. The sequenced sample was peripheral blood, obtained on day 0 of AZD1222 vaccination. CDR3: CASSTSVSGANVLTF. The CDR3 region has the DNA TGTGCCAGTAGTACCTCAGTCTCTGGGGCCAACGTCCTGACTTTC. Combining the CDR3 with reference TRBV19 and TRBJ2-6 gives the whole variable domain DGGITQSPKYLFRKEGQNVTLSCEQNLNHDAMYWYRQDPGQGLRLIYYSQIVNDFQKGDIAEGYSVSREKKESFPLTVTSAQKNPTAFYLCASSTSVSGANVLTFGAGSRLTVL.